The present TCR beta chain was sequenced within a study of cytomegalovirus exposure and HLA in healthy donors. Regarding the study as a whole: Common viral pathogens were later found to be apparently linked to several of the most significant clusters.

With 60 Vbeta and 13 Jbeta primers, the PCR was carried out. The protocol was immunoSEQ multiplex PCR, while the TCRdb copy is restricted to in-frame clones and leaves out a portion. Of 140,000 to 150,000 clones in the sample, around four fifths were seen once. This clone was observed a few times. Its antigen is unknown. Trimming stripped 3 bases from V and 4 bases from J, with 13 bases between. Germline assignment: CDR1 SGHDT and CDR2 YYEEEE. The CDR3 is 14 amino acids. Sequencing used PBMCs. The genes are TRBV5-6 and TRBJ1-2; no clear D gene. This TCR came from a boy aged 2 to 9 in good health and CMV-seronegative. The CDR3 reads CASSSETRPYGYTF. Written as DNA, the CDR3 is TGTGCCAGCAGCTCCGAGACTCGTCCCTATGGCTACACCTTC.